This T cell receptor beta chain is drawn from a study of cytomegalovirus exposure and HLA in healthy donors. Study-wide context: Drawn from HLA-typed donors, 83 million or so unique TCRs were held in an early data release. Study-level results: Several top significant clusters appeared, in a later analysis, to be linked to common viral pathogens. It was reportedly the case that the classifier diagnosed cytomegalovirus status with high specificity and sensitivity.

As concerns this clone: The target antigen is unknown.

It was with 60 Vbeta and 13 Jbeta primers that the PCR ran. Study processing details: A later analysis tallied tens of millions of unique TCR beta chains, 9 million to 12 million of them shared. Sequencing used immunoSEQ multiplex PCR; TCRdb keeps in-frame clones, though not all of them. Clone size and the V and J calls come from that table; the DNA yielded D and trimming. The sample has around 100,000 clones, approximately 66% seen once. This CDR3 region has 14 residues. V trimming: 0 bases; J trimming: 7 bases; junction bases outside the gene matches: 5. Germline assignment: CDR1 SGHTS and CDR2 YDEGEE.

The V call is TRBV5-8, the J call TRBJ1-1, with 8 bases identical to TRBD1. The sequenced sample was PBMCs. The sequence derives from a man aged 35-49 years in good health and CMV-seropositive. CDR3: CASSLEGQGFEAFF. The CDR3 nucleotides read TGTGCCAGCAGCTTGGAAGGACAGGGCTTTGAAGCTTTCTTT.